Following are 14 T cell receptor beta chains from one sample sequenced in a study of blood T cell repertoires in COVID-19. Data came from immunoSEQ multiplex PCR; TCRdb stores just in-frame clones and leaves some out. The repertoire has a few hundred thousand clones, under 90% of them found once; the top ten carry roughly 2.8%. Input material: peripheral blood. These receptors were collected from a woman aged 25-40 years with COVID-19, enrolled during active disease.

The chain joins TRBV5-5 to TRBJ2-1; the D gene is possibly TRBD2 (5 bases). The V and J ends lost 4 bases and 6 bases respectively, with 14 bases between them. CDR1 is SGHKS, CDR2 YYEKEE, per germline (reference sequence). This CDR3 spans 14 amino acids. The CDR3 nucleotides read TGTGCCAGCAGCCTGGATGTAGGGAGCAATGAGCAGTTCTTC. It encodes CASSLDVGSNEQFF.

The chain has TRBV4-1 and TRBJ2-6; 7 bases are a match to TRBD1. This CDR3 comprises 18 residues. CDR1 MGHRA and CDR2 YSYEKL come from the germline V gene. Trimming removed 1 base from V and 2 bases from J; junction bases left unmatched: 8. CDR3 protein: CASSQGRTGDTGANVLTF. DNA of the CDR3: TGCGCCAGCAGCCAAGGGCGAACAGGGGACACTGGGGCCAACGTCCTGACTTTC.

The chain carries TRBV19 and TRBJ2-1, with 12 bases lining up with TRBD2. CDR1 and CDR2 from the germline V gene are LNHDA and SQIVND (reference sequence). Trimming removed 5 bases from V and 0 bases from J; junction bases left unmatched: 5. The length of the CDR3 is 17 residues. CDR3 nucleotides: TGTGCCAGTAGTCCTACTAGCGGGAGGAACTCCTACAATGAGCAGTTCTTC. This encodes CASSPTSGRNSYNEQFF.

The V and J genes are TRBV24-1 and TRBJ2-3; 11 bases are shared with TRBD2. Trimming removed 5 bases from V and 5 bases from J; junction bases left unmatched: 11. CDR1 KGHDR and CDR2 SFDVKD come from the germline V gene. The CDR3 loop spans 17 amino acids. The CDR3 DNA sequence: TGTGCCACCAGTGTCGCAACTAGCGGGAGAAGAAAAGATACGCAGTATTTT. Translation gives CATSVATSGRRKDTQYF.

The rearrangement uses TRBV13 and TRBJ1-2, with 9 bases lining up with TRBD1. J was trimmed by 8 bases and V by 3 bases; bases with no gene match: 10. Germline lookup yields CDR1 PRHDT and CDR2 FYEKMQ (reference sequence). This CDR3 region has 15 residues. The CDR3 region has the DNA TGTGCCAGCAGCTTTGAACAGGGGGCCGTAGGCGGCTACACCTTC. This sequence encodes CASSFEQGAVGGYTF.

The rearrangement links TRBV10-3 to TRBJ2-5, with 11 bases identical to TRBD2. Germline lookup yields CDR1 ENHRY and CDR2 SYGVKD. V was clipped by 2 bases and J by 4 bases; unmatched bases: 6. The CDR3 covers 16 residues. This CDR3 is CAISESLAGGGETQYF. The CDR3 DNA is TGTGCCATCAGTGAGAGTCTAGCGGGAGGAGGAGAGACCCAGTACTTC.

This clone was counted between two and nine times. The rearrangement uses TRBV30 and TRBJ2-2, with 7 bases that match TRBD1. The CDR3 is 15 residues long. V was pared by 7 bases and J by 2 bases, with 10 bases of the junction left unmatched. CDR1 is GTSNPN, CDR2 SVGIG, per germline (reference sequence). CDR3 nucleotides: TGTGCCTTGACGTTAGACAGGGTAAACACCGGGGAGCTGTTTTTT. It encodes CALTLDRVNTGELFF.

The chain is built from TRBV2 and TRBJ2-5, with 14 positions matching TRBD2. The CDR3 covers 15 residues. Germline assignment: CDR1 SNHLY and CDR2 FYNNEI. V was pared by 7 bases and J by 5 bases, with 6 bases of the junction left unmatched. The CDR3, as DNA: TGTGCCAGCACTGCGGGACTAGCGGGAGTTGAGACCCAGTACTTC. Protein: CASTAGLAGVETQYF.

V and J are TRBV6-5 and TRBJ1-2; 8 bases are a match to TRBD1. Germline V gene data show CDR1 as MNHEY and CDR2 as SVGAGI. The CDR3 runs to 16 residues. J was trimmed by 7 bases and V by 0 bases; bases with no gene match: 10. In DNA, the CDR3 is TGTGCCAGCAGTTACTCGGAATCAGGGGGCAAGGGTGGCTACACCTTC. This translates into CASSYSESGGKGGYTF.

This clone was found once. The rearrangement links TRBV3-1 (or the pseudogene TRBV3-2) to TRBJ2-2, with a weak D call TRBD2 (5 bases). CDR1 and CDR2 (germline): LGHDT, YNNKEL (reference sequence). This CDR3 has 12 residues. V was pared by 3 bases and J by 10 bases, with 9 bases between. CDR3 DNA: TGTGCCAGCAGCCAGGTCCGGGAGGAGCTGTTTTTT. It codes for CASSQVREELFF.

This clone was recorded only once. CDR3 coding DNA: TGTGCCAGCAGCTCCCTCAGGGGGAAAAGCACAGATACGCAGTATTTT. Translating it yields CASSSLRGKSTDTQYF. The chain uses TRBV7-6 and TRBJ2-3, with 7 bases lining up with TRBD1. The V segment lost 4 bases and the J segment 0 bases; nucleotides outside the gene matches: 7. There are 16 residues in the CDR3. Germline V lookup: CDR1 SGHVS, CDR2 FNYEAQ.

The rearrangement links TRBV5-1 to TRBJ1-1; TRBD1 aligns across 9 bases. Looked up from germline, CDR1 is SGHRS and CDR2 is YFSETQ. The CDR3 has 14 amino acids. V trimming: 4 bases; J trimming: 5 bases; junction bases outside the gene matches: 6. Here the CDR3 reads CASSLQGAMTEAFF. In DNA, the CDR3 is TGCGCCAGCAGCCTACAGGGGGCGATGACTGAAGCTTTCTTT.

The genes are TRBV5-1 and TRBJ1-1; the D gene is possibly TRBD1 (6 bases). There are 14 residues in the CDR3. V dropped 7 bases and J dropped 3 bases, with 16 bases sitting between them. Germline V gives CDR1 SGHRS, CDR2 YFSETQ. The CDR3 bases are TGCGCCAGCCGGTCAGGGGTCGGGGACACTGAAGCTTTCTTT. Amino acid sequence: CASRSGVGDTEAFF.

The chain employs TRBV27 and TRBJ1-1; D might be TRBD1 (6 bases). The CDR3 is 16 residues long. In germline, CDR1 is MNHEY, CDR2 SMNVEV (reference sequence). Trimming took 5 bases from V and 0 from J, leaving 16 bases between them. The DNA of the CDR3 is TGTGCCAGCAGTCCCATTGGGGGGGGGCTGAACACTGAAGCTTTCTTT. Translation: CASSPIGGGLNTEAFF.